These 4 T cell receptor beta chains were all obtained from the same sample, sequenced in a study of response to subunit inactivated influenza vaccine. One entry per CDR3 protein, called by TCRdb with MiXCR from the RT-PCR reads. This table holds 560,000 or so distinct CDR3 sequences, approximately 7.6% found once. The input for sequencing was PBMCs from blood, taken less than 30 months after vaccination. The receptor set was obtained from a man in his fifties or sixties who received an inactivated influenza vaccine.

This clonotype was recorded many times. CDR3 sequence: CASSRTVTNYGYTF. CDR3 in DNA: TGTGCCAGCAGCCGGACAGTTACTAACTATGGCTACACCTTC. This chain joins TRBV14 and TRBJ1-2; possible D gene TRBD1, 6 bases. V was pared by 4 bases and J by 0 bases, with 9 bases between. Germline CDR1 is SGHDN and CDR2 is FVKESK. The CDR3 is 14 residues long.

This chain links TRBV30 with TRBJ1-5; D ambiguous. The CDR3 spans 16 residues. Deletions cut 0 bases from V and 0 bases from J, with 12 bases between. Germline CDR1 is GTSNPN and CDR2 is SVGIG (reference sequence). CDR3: CAWSVRRGNSNQPQHF. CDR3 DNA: TGTGCCTGGAGTGTACGTAGAGGAAATAGCAATCAGCCCCAGCATTTT.

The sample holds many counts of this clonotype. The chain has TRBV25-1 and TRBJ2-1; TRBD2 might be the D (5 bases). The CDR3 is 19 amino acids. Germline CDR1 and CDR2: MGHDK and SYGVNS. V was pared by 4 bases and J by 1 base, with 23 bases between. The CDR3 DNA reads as TGTGCCAGCAGTGTGCCCCCTGGTGGGAGAGATCTGTCCTACAATGAGCAGTTCTTC. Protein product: CASSVPPGGRDLSYNEQFF. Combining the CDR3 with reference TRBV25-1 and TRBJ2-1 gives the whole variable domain EADIYQTPRYLVIGTGKKITLECSQTMGHDKMYWYQQDPGMELHLIHYSYGVNSTEKGDLSSESTVSRIRTEHFPLTLESARPSHTSQYLCASSVPPGGRDLSYNEQFFGPGTRLTVL.

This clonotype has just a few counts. CDR3 coding DNA: TGTGCCAGCAGCGACCGGTATTACTACGAGCAGTACTTC. As protein: CASSDRYYYEQYF. The genes are TRBV7-2 and TRBJ2-7, with D unresolved. The V gene's germline CDR1 is SGHTA and CDR2 FQGNSA. This CDR3 is 13 amino acids long. Trimming shortened V by 5 bases and J by 3 bases, and 11 bases separated the two germline ends.